Listed below are T cell receptor beta chains from one sample, sequenced in a study of cytomegalovirus exposure and HLA in healthy donors. TCRdb's table, derived via immunoSEQ multiplex PCR, lists solely in-frame clones and lacks some. The sample holds around 150,000 clones, 65% to 85% seen once. Sequencing input: PBMCs. The receptors were gathered from a man aged 35-49 years in good health and CMV-seropositive. Both conserved end residues are part of each CDR3. The D gene is left open where the match is weak. Clone sizes are given selectively: once, few, many, or a class where the clone is expanded.

>TRBJ2-7|TRBV15|NA|TRBD1
CATSRGDSYEQYF
TGTGCCACCAGCAGAGGGGACAGCTACGAGCAGTACTTC
>TRBJ1-2|TRBV5-6|once|TRBD1
CASSRTGDYGYTF
TGTGCCAGCAGCAGGACAGGCGACTATGGCTACACCTTC
>TRBJ2-1|TRBV7-2|few|NA
CASSLPTVADEQFF
TGTGCCAGCAGCCTACCGACAGTAGCCGATGAGCAGTTCTTC
>TRBJ1-1|TRBV10-3|NA|TRBD1
CAISPRTGTTTEAFF
TGTGCCATCAGTCCACGGACAGGGACGACCACTGAAGCTTTCTTT
>TRBJ1-1|TRBV15|NA|TRBD1
CATSRTGMGNTEAFF
TGTGCCACCAGCAGGACAGGGATGGGGAACACTGAAGCTTTCTTT
>TRBJ1-1|TRBV19|NA|TRBD1
CASSIAWQGALNTEAFF
TGTGCCAGTAGTATTGCGTGGCAGGGGGCATTGAACACTGAAGCTTTCTTT
>TRBJ1-6|TRBV4-3|NA|NA
CASSQDKQGDSPLHF
TGCGCCAGCAGCCAAGATAAACAGGGAGATTCACCCCTCCACTTT
>TRBJ2-2|TRBV19|NA|TRBD1
CASSIRTGSNTGELFF
TGTGCCAGTAGTATCCGGACAGGATCCAACACCGGGGAGCTGTTTTTT
>TRBJ1-2|TRBV14|NA|NA
CASSPLLAPNGYTF
TGTGCCAGCAGCCCCTTGTTAGCGCCCAATGGCTACACCTTC
>TRBJ2-7|TRBV11-1|NA|TRBD1
CASSWDRGRTYEQYF
TGTGCCAGCAGCTGGGACAGGGGGCGGACCTACGAGCAGTACTTC
>TRBJ1-1|TRBV21-1|few|NA
CASSKAGLMNTEAFF
TGTGCCAGCAGCAAAGCGGGACTCATGAACACTGAAGCTTTCTTT
>TRBJ2-7|TRBV5-4|once|TRBD2
CATRAQGGSSYEQYF
TGTGCCACAAGGGCGCAGGGCGGGAGCTCCTACGAGCAGTACTTC
>TRBJ2-7|TRBV7-9|NA|TRBD1
CSSSINPDRDEQYF
TGTTCCAGCAGCATCAACCCAGACAGGGACGAGCAGTACTTC
>TRBJ1-6|TRBV2|NA|NA
CASSTNAGNNSPLHF
TGTGCCAGCAGCACCAATGCGGGGAATAATTCACCCCTCCACTTT
>TRBJ2-3|TRBV4-3|NA|NA
CASSQERDRGDTQYF
TGCGCCAGCAGCCAAGAGCGGGATCGGGGGGATACGCAGTATTTT
>TRBJ2-7|TRBV5-3|NA|TRBD1
CARSLRADRGIFCTYEQYF
TGTGCCAGAAGCTTGAGGGCGGACAGGGGAATATTCTGTACCTACGAGCAGTACTTC
>TRBJ2-5|TRBV11-1|NA|NA
CASSLEQPQETQYF
TGTGCCAGCAGCTTAGAGCAACCACAAGAGACCCAGTACTTC
>TRBJ2-2|TRBV5-4|once|TRBD2
CASSPGGYGGASTGELFF
TGTGCCAGCAGCCCTGGAGGGTACGGGGGGGCTTCGACCGGGGAGCTGTTTTTT
>TRBJ1-1|TRBV7-3|NA|NA
CASSSRGGTEAFF
TGTGCCAGCAGCTCCCGGGGGGGGACTGAAGCTTTCTTT
>TRBJ2-7|TRBV27|NA|NA
CASSFALGGAYEQYF
TGTGCCAGCAGTTTCGCGCTAGGGGGGGCCTACGAGCAGTACTTC
>TRBJ2-2|TRBV30|few|TRBD1
CAQTGGLTANTGELFF
TGTGCCCAGACAGGGGGCCTGACAGCGAACACCGGGGAGCTGTTTTTT
>TRBJ2-1|TRBV7-9|NA|NA
CSSSFETVEQFF
TGTTCCAGCAGCTTCGAGACAGTCGAGCAGTTCTTC
>TRBJ1-2|TRBV4-3|NA|TRBD1
CASSQVTGLNYGYTF
TGCGCCAGCAGCCAGGTGACAGGGCTTAACTATGGCTACACCTTC
>TRBJ1-2|TRBV7-2|NA|NA
CASSLLGGSGYTF
TGTGCCAGCAGCTTATTGGGCGGGAGCGGCTACACCTTC
>TRBJ2-7|TRBV13|NA|NA
CASSLTDQAYEQYF
TGTGCCAGCAGCCTAACGGATCAGGCTTACGAGCAGTACTTC
>TRBJ2-5|TRBV6-1|NA|TRBD1
CASSVGDRAQETQYF
TGTGCCAGCAGTGTGGGGGACAGGGCCCAAGAGACCCAGTACTTC